The 25 T cell receptor beta chains below come from one sample, sequenced in a study of T cells in Graves' hyperthyroidism and ophthalmopathy. RNA transcripts served as the template for amplifying TCR beta CDR3 regions. A first-round RT-PCR of the TCR CDR3 used the HTBI primer set. MiXCR, applied by TCRdb to the multiplex PCR reads, yields one record per CDR3 protein. The data hold hundreds of thousands of distinct CDR3 sequences, with roughly an eighth observed a single time. Input material: blood. The source is a young woman with Graves' hyperthyroidism.

The chain carries TRBV28 and TRBJ2-5; D might be TRBD2 (6 bases). The CDR3 length is 16 residues. V was trimmed by 6 bases and J by 3 bases, leaving 20 bases between them. Germline V lookup: CDR1 MDHEN, CDR2 SYDVKM. This CDR3 reads CASSTTRAWGEETQYF. For the CDR3, the DNA is TGTGCCAGCAGCACTACCCGCGCTTGGGGGGAAGAGACCCAGTACTTC.

This clonotype was detected many times. The chain recombines TRBV15 with TRBJ2-4; D unresolved. V lost 5 bases and J lost 3, with 23 bases in between. The CDR3 spans 18 residues. CDR1 is LNHNV, CDR2 YYDKDF, per germline (reference sequence). The CDR3 here is CATSVAADILYDKNIQYF. DNA of the CDR3: TGTGCCACCAGCGTAGCTGCCGACATTCTCTATGACAAAAACATTCAGTACTTC. The whole variable domain, filled in from reference TRBV15 and TRBJ2-4, reads DAMVIQNPRYQVTQFGKPVTLSCSQTLNHNVMYWYQQKSSQAPKLLFHYYDKDFNNEADTPDNFQSRRPNTSFCFLDIRSPGLGDTAMYLCATSVAADILYDKNIQYFGAGTRLSVL.

This clonotype was recorded at least ten times. The chain has TRBV24-1 and TRBJ1-1; D unresolved. The V gene lost 5 bases and the J gene lost 5 bases, with 17 bases spanning the gap. Germline CDR1 and CDR2: KGHDR and SFDVKD. This CDR3 has 15 residues. The CDR3 reads CATSGEAGSGTEAFF. The CDR3 DNA reads TGTGCCACCAGTGGCGAGGCCGGATCGGGGACTGAAGCTTTCTTT.

This clonotype was seen ten or more times. The genes are TRBV19 and TRBJ1-5; no clear D. Trimming pared 3 bases from V and 2 bases from J, leaving 5 bases between. Germline assignment: CDR1 LNHDA and CDR2 SQIVND (reference sequence). CDR3 size: 13 residues. CDR3 loop: CASSIGGNQPQHF. In DNA, the CDR3 is TGTGCCAGTAGTATCGGAGGCAATCAGCCCCAGCATTTT.

CDR3 in amino acids: CASRRDRGLAGELFF. Written as DNA, the CDR3 is TGTGCCAGCAGAAGGGACAGGGGGCTCGCCGGGGAGCTGTTTTTT. The gene calls are TRBV7-8 and TRBJ2-2, with TRBD1 identical over 12 bases. In germline, CDR1 is SGHVS, CDR2 FQNEAQ. The CDR3 runs to 15 residues. V was pared by 6 bases and J by 6 bases, with 5 bases of the junction left unmatched.

The chain uses TRBV25-1 and TRBJ1-1; D not certain. Trimming took off 3 bases at V and 7 bases at J, with 12 bases between the two ends. CDR3 length equals 13 residues. Germline V lookup: CDR1 MGHDK, CDR2 SYGVNS. Here the CDR3 reads CASSEAYVGEAFF. DNA for the CDR3: TGTGCCAGCAGTGAGGCGTATGTAGGTGAAGCTTTCTTT.

In this sample, this clonotype turned up many times. The rearrangement links TRBV6-1 to TRBJ1-1, with D perhaps TRBD1 (5 bases). The germline CDR1 and CDR2 sequences are MNHNS and SASEGT. The CDR3 sequence is 13 residues long. With 5 bases removed from V and 6 bases from J, the gap between germline ends came to 13 bases. As DNA, the CDR3 is TGTGCCAGCAGTTCGCGGAGGGGAGCTGAAGCTTTCTTT. It encodes CASSSRRGAEAFF.

The chain couples TRBV6-1 to TRBJ1-3; D is ambiguous. V shed 3 bases and J shed 2 bases, with 11 bases lying between them. Germline V gene sequence: CDR1 MNHNS, CDR2 SASEGT. The CDR3 covers 15 residues. The DNA of the CDR3 is TGTGCCAGCAGTGATCAGTTGGCAACTGGAAACACCATATATTTT. It encodes CASSDQLATGNTIYF.

This clonotype was seen a handful of times. CDR3 DNA: TGCGCCAGCAGCCAAGGGGGGCAGGGCCTCTCTGGGGCCAACGTCCTGACTTTC. This translates into CASSQGGQGLSGANVLTF. V and J are TRBV4-3 and TRBJ2-6, with D perhaps TRBD1 (6 bases). Germline lookup yields CDR1 LGHNA and CDR2 YSLEER. This CDR3 has 18 amino acids. The V end lost 1 base, the J end lost 0 bases, and 13 bases lay between the germline ends.

A remark on this clonotype: Given the absence of the conserved phenylalanine or tryptophan at the CDR3 end, a read error is likely. V gene TRBV20-1 combines with J gene TRBJ2-5, with 8 bases aligning to TRBD2. The germline CDR1 and CDR2 sequences are DFQATT and SNEGSKA (reference sequence). The CDR3 length is 16 residues. V lost 3 bases and J lost 4; bases outside the gene matches: 13. The chain's CDR3 is CSARLVGRAGGETQYL. In DNA, the CDR3 is TGCAGTGCTAGGCTTGTCGGGAGGGCCGGAGGAGAGACCCAGTACCTC.

This clonotype showed up many times. The rearrangement links TRBV18 to TRBJ1-1, with a possible D match to TRBD1 (5 bases). Per the germline V gene, CDR1 is KGHSH and CDR2 is LQKENI. The V gene lost 3 bases and the J gene lost 0 bases, with 8 bases spanning the gap. This CDR3 is built from 14 residues. The chain's CDR3 is CASSPAGMNTEAFF. Here the CDR3 DNA reads TGTGCCAGCTCACCGGCAGGGATGAACACTGAAGCTTTCTTT.

This clonotype was observed many times. The chain recombines TRBV7-9 with TRBJ2-1; TRBD2 aligns across 8 bases. CDR1 is SEHNR and CDR2 is FQNEAQ in the germline V gene (reference sequence). The junction had 14 bases not matched to a gene; V was cut back by 4 bases and J by 9 bases. This CDR3 comprises 16 residues. CDR3 sequence: CASSSVAGTSFGEQFF. CDR3 bases: TGTGCCAGCAGCTCGGTCGCCGGGACTAGTTTCGGTGAGCAGTTCTTC. The full variable domain, with the rest looked up from reference TRBV7-9 and TRBJ2-1, is DTGVSQNPRHKITKRGQNVTFRCDPISEHNRLYWYRQTLGQGPEFLTYFQNEAQLEKSRLLSDRFSAERPKGSFSTLEIQRTEQGDSAMYLCASSSVAGTSFGEQFFGPGTRLTVL.

This clonotype was counted a few times. The chain couples TRBV5-1 to TRBJ2-2, with 8 bases matching TRBD2. Germline CDR1 reads SGHRS; CDR2 reads YFSETQ. After removal of 5 bases from V and 4 bases from J, the junction contained 4 bases not matched to a gene. CDR3 length: 14 amino acids. The CDR3 region has the DNA TGCGCCAGCAGTGGCGGGGGGCCCACCGGGGAGCTGTTTTTT. The encoded protein is CASSGGGPTGELFF. Using reference TRBV5-1 and TRBJ2-2 for the parts outside the CDR3, the full variable domain is KAGVTQTPRYLIKTRGQQVTLSCSPISGHRSVSWYQQTPGQGLQFLFEYFSETQRNKGNFPGRFSGRQFSNSRSEMNVSTLELGDSALYLCASSGGGPTGELFFGEGSRLTVL.

This clonotype came up many times. The chain is built from TRBV19 and TRBJ2-2, with 8 nucleotides matching TRBD2. The germline V gene encodes CDR1 LNHDA and CDR2 SQIVND (reference sequence). The CDR3 sequence is 16 residues long. The J segment lost 0 bases and the V segment lost 4 bases, leaving 4 bases of the junction unmatched. The CDR3 sequence is CASSTGLAANTGELFF. CDR3 bases: TGTGCCAGTAGTACCGGACTAGCAGCGAACACCGGGGAGCTGTTTTTT.

This clonotype was seen at least ten times. The genes are TRBV6-2 or TRBV6-3 and TRBJ2-3; unclear D gene. Germline lookup yields CDR1 MNHEY and CDR2 SVGEGT. The CDR3 contains 11 residues. V lost 4 bases and J 4 bases, leaving 3 bases between the germline ends. The CDR3 nucleotides read TGTGCCAGCAGTTTCCCAGATACGCAGTATTTT. Protein: CASSFPDTQYF.

This clonotype was seen at least ten times. The genes are TRBV12-3 or TRBV12-4 and TRBJ2-1; 7 nucleotides align to TRBD1. V shed 1 base and J 1 base; nucleotides not matched to a gene: 4. CDR3 size: 16 residues. This chain's CDR3 is CASSLGTGLSYNEQFF. CDR3 coding DNA: TGTGCCAGCAGTTTAGGGACAGGCCTTTCCTACAATGAGCAGTTCTTC.

This clonotype was observed many times. This rearrangement joins TRBV19 to TRBJ1-1; the D is unclear. The germline gives CDR1 LNHDA, CDR2 SQIVND (reference sequence). Deletions cut 1 base from V and 1 base from J, with 4 bases between. This CDR3 comprises 13 residues. CDR3 bases: TGTGCCAGTAGTATAGCCTGGAACACTGAAGCTTTCTTT. This sequence encodes CASSIAWNTEAFF.

The sample holds a few counts of this clonotype. V is TRBV27 and J is TRBJ2-1; 8 nucleotides agree with TRBD2. The CDR3 runs 14 residues. The germline V gene has CDR1 MNHEY and CDR2 SMNVEV (reference sequence). V gave up 1 base and J gave up 11 bases; unmatched junction bases: 7. CDR3 residues: CASSLFSLAGKQFF. In nucleotides, the CDR3 is TGTGCCAGCAGTTTATTTTCCCTAGCGGGTAAGCAGTTCTTC.

This chain connects TRBV5-4 to TRBJ2-7, with 14 bases identical to TRBD2. V lost 4 bases and J lost 3; bases outside the gene matches: 15. Germline lookup yields CDR1 SGHNT and CDR2 YYREEE (reference sequence). CDR3 length: 19 residues. CDR3 coding DNA: TGTGCCAGCAGCCTCAGACTAGCGGGAGGGCCCTATGATAACTACGAGCAGTACTTC. Protein: CASSLRLAGGPYDNYEQYF.

This clonotype was found a few times. V gene TRBV15 combines with J gene TRBJ1-5, with 7 bases that match TRBD1. V gave up 3 bases and J gave up 4 bases; unmatched junction bases: 6. The CDR3 is 15 amino acids. Germline-derived CDR1 and CDR2 are LNHNV and YYDKDF (reference sequence). CDR3 bases: TGTGCCACCAGCAGTACCAGGGGGAGGAATCAGCCCCAGCATTTT. Amino acids: CATSSTRGRNQPQHF.

The sample holds many counts of this clonotype. This chain joins TRBV11-3 and TRBJ2-1; 10 bases are a match to TRBD2. V lost 1 base and J lost 4; bases outside the gene matches: 7. The length of the CDR3 is 17 residues. Germline lookup yields CDR1 SGHNT and CDR2 YENEEA. CDR3 nucleotide sequence: TGTGCCAGCAGCTTAGGGCGACTAGCGGGCGATTACAATGAGCAGTTCTTC. It translates to CASSLGRLAGDYNEQFF. The full variable domain, rest sourced from reference TRBV11-3 and TRBJ2-1, is EAGVVQSPRYKIIEKKQPVAFWCNPISGHNTLYWYLQNLGQGPELLIRYENEEAVDDSQLPKDRFSAERLKGVDSTLKIQPAELGDSAVYLCASSLGRLAGDYNEQFFGPGTRLTVL.

Notes on this clonotype: This may be a read error, as it is one base from a much larger clone. The J gene is TRBJ2-3, the V gene TRBV12-3 or TRBV12-4; no reliable D call. The length of the CDR3 is 12 residues. This CDR3 reads CAGSFSDGTQYF. The CDR3 DNA sequence: TGTGCCGGCAGTTTCAGCGACGGTACGCAGTATTTT.

This clonotype was seen at least ten times. The chain combines TRBV24-1 with TRBJ2-2; D perhaps matches TRBD2 (5 bases). Germline-derived CDR1 and CDR2 are KGHDR and SFDVKD. The CDR3 has 14 amino acids. V lost 0 bases and J lost 4, with 5 bases in between. In DNA form, the CDR3 reads TGTGCCACCAGTGATTTGAGCGGCACCGGGGAGCTGTTTTTT. Encoded protein: CATSDLSGTGELFF.

This clonotype has a count of ten or more. CDR3 amino acids: CASSQATSGTTDTQYF. In DNA form, the CDR3 reads TGCGCCAGCAGCCAAGCAACTAGCGGAACCACAGATACGCAGTATTTT. The J gene is TRBJ2-3, the V gene TRBV4-3, with TRBD2 identical over 8 bases. Germline trimming cut 1 base from V and 2 bases from J; bases unmatched to any gene: 5. Germline assignment: CDR1 LGHNA and CDR2 YSLEER. The CDR3 is 16 amino acids.

This clonotype was detected ten times or more. J is TRBJ1-5 and V is TRBV5-1, with D perhaps matching TRBD1 (5 bases). This CDR3 contains 15 residues. Germline V gene sequence: CDR1 SGHRS, CDR2 YFSETQ. Deletions cut 0 bases from V and 4 bases from J, with 11 bases between. The CDR3 DNA reads as TGCGCCAGCAGCTTGGCAGGGAATGGGAATCAGCCCCAGCATTTT. Protein sequence: CASSLAGNGNQPQHF.